The next 16 T cell receptor beta chains were all read from a single sample in a study of cytomegalovirus exposure and HLA in healthy donors. The repertoire was sequenced with immunoSEQ multiplex PCR; TCRdb's copy has only in-frame clones and lacks some. The sample yields roughly 100,000 clones, roughly 95% seen once. The sample was PBMCs. The receptors come from a woman in her late teens or twenties in good health and CMV-seronegative.

The V gene is TRBV4-2, the J gene TRBJ2-7; TRBD2 matches at 7 bases. The germline CDR1 and CDR2 sequences are LGHNA and YNFKEQ. V was pared by 4 bases and J by 3 bases, with 12 bases of the junction left unmatched. The CDR3 runs 16 residues. In DNA, the CDR3 is TGTGCCAGCAGCCCTTCGTTGGGCGCGGGGGACTACGAGCAGTACTTC. The encoded protein is CASSPSLGAGDYEQYF.

The chain has TRBV5-1 and TRBJ2-1, with TRBD1 matching over 8 bases. CDR3 size: 16 residues. Germline loops: CDR1 SGHRS, CDR2 YFSETQ. The trim removed 0 bases at V and 4 bases at J, leaving 6 bases unmatched. As DNA, the CDR3 is TGCGCCAGCAGCTTGGATGGACAGGGCAATTACAATGAGCAGTTCTTC. Translating it yields CASSLDGQGNYNEQFF.

This rearrangement joins TRBV18 to TRBJ2-3; TRBD2 agrees at 8 bases. The CDR3 totals 16 residues. The V gene's germline CDR1 is KGHSH and CDR2 LQKENI. Trimming at V came to 0 bases and at J to 2 bases, leaving 4 bases not matched to a gene. The CDR3 loop is CASSPPASGYTDTQYF. The CDR3 DNA sequence: TGTGCCAGCTCACCACCCGCTAGCGGGTACACAGATACGCAGTATTTT.

The chain links TRBV4-1 to TRBJ2-7; 7 bases line up with TRBD2. V shed 2 bases and J 7 bases; nucleotides not matched to a gene: 20. CDR3 length equals 18 residues. CDR1 is MGHRA, CDR2 YSYEKL, per germline. CDR3 in DNA: TGCGCCAGCAGCCAACCCCCCGGAATGTGGGAGGGCCTTGGTGAGCAGTACTTC. As protein: CASSQPPGMWEGLGEQYF.

The chain uses TRBV10-2 and TRBJ2-2; D is possibly TRBD1 (5 bases). The CDR3 is 14 amino acids. Germline V gene sequence: CDR1 WSHSY, CDR2 SAAADI. V lost 5 bases and J 6 bases, leaving 13 bases between the germline ends. CDR3 protein: CASSLLLGPGELFF. DNA of the CDR3: TGCGCCAGCAGTCTCTTGCTGGGGCCCGGGGAGCTGTTTTTT.

The chain recombines TRBV6-1 with TRBJ1-2; a weak D match, TRBD1 (5 bases). Germline V CDR1 and CDR2: MNHNS, SASEGT. This CDR3 comprises 14 residues. V gave up 2 bases and J gave up 6 bases, with 13 bases separating them. DNA for the CDR3: TGTGCCAGCAGTGAAAGGGGTGGGTCGGATGGCTACACCTTC. This encodes CASSERGGSDGYTF.

The chain has TRBV5-1 and TRBJ2-7; TRBD2 is a possible D gene (6 bases). V lost 0 bases to trimming and J lost 4 bases, with 11 bases between them. Germline V CDR1 and CDR2: SGHRS, YFSETQ. The CDR3 covers 14 residues. The DNA of the CDR3 is TGCGCCAGCAGCTTGGCGGGAGTGGATTACGAGCAGTACTTC. Amino acid sequence: CASSLAGVDYEQYF.

The CDR3 DNA sequence: TGTGCCTGGAGTGTACTAGGACTGGACACCGGGGAGCTGTTTTTT. Amino acids: CAWSVLGLDTGELFF. V gene TRBV30 combines with J gene TRBJ2-2; D possibly corresponds to TRBD2 (5 bases). This CDR3 has 15 residues. Germline V CDR1 and CDR2: GTSNPN, SVGIG (reference sequence). Trimming took off 0 bases at V and 3 bases at J, with 11 bases between the two ends. The full variable domain, its missing parts supplied by reference TRBV30 and TRBJ2-2, is SQTIHQWPATLVQPVGSPLSLECTVEGTSNPNLYWYRQAAGRGLQLLFYSVGIGQISSEVPQNLSASRPQDRQFILSSKKLLLSDSGFYLCAWSVLGLDTGELFFGEGSRLTVL.

V is TRBV5-1 and J is TRBJ2-3; TRBD2 matches at 7 bases. V lost 5 bases, J lost 0 bases, and 6 bases stayed unmatched. Germline loops: CDR1 SGHRS, CDR2 YFSETQ. This CDR3 is 15 amino acids long. In DNA, the CDR3 is TGCGCCAGCAGACCTCCCGGGGGGAGCACAGATACGCAGTATTTT. Protein product: CASRPPGGSTDTQYF. The full variable domain, completed using reference TRBV5-1 and TRBJ2-3, is KAGVTQTPRYLIKTRGQQVTLSCSPISGHRSVSWYQQTPGQGLQFLFEYFSETQRNKGNFPGRFSGRQFSNSRSEMNVSTLELGDSALYLCASRPPGGSTDTQYFGPGTRLTVL.

The genes are TRBV6-1 and TRBJ1-5; weak D call: TRBD1 (5 bases). Trimming removed 1 base at V and 1 base at J, with 14 bases between. Germline values: CDR1 MNHNS, CDR2 SASEGT. This CDR3 has 17 amino acids. CDR3 residues: CASSEVNGWGSNQPQHF. The CDR3, as DNA: TGTGCCAGCAGTGAAGTGAACGGGTGGGGCAGCAATCAGCCCCAGCATTTT.

V is TRBV10-2 and J is TRBJ1-1; 7 bases match TRBD1. After removal of 4 bases from V and 0 bases from J, the junction contained 2 bases not matched to a gene. Germline V gene lookup returns CDR1 WSHSY and CDR2 SAAADI. The CDR3 totals 14 residues. The CDR3 coding sequence is TGCGCCAGCAGTGTGGACAGGTTGAACACTGAAGCTTTCTTT. This sequence encodes CASSVDRLNTEAFF.

The rearrangement links TRBV6-6 to TRBJ1-2; 7 bases map to TRBD1. Trimming took 8 bases from V and 5 from J; bases not matched to a gene: 8. CDR3 length: 13 residues. Germline CDR1 MNHNY, CDR2 SVGAGI (reference sequence). In DNA form, the CDR3 reads TGTGCCAGCTCATCAGGGGGAGATTATGGCTACACCTTC. Translation: CASSSGGDYGYTF.

A single count supports this clone. V and J are TRBV2 and TRBJ2-2; 13 nucleotides match TRBD2. This CDR3 region has 15 residues. After removal of 7 bases from V and 6 bases from J, the junction contained 5 bases not matched to a gene. From germline, CDR1 is SNHLY and CDR2 FYNNEI. The CDR3 DNA reads as TGTGCCAGCAACGGACTAGCGGGGGCGTCCGGGGAGCTGTTTTTT. This gives the protein CASNGLAGASGELFF. Full variable domain (outside the CDR3, taken from reference TRBV2 and TRBJ2-2): EPEVTQTPSHQVTQMGQEVILRCVPISNHLYFYWYRQILGQKVEFLVSFYNNEISEKSEIFDDQFSVERPDGSNFTLKIRSTKLEDSAMYFCASNGLAGASGELFFGEGSRLTVL.

The CDR3 sequence is CASSLASVQSYGELFF. CDR3 in DNA: TGTGCCAGCAGCTTGGCTAGCGTACAATCATACGGGGAGCTGTTTTTT. The chain couples TRBV7-9 to TRBJ2-2; tentatively, D is TRBD2 (6 bases). V was cut by 3 bases and J by 7 bases, with 18 bases left in between. The CDR3 spans 16 residues. In germline, CDR1 is SEHNR, CDR2 FQNEAQ (reference sequence).

The rearrangement joins TRBV9 to TRBJ1-2; D may be TRBD1 (6 bases). This CDR3 has 12 residues. V was trimmed by 4 bases and J by 7 bases, leaving 11 bases between them. CDR1 is SGDLS, CDR2 YYNGEE, per germline. CDR3 sequence reads: CASSTRTAGYTF. The CDR3 bases are TGTGCCAGCAGCACCCGGACAGCTGGCTACACCTTC.

This clone was detected only a few times. The rearrangement links TRBV11-2 to TRBJ2-7, with 11 bases aligning to TRBD1. This CDR3 contains 17 residues. V trimming: 5 bases; J trimming: 0 bases; junction bases outside the gene matches: 9. The germline gives CDR1 SGHAT, CDR2 FQNNGV. The DNA of the CDR3 is TGTGCCAGCAGCCCTACCGGGACAGGGGGTCTCTCCTACGAGCAGTACTTC. Translating it yields CASSPTGTGGLSYEQYF.